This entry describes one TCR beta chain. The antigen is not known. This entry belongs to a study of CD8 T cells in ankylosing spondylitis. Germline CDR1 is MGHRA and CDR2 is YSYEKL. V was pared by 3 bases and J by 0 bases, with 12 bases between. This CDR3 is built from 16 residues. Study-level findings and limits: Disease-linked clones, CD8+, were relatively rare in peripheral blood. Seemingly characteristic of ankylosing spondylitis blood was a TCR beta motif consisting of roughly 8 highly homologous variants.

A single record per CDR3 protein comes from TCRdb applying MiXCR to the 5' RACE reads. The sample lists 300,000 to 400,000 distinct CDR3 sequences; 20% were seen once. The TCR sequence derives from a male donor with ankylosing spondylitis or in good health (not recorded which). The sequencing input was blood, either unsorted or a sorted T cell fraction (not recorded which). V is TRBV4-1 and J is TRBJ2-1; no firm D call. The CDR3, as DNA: TGCGCCAGCAGCCATCCTCCACCAAGCTCCTACAATGAGCAGTTCTTC. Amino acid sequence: CASSHPPPSSYNEQFF.